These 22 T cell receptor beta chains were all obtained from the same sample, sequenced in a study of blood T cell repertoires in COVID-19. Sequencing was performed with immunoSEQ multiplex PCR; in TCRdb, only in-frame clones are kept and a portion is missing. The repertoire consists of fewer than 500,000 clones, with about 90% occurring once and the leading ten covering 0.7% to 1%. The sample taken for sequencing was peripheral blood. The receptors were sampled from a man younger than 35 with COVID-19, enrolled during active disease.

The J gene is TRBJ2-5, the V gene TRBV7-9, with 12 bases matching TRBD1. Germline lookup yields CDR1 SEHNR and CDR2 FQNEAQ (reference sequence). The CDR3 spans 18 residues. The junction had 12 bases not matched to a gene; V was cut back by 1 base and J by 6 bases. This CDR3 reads CASSLVLSGTGGAQTQYF. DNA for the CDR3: TGTGCCAGCAGCTTAGTCCTATCCGGGACAGGGGGCGCTCAGACCCAGTACTTC.

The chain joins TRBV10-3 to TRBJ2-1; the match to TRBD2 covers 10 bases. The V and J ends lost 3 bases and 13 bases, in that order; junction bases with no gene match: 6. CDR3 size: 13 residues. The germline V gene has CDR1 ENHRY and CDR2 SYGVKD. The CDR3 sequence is CAISDIAGGGQFF. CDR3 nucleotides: TGTGCCATCAGTGACATAGCGGGGGGCGGTCAGTTCTTC.

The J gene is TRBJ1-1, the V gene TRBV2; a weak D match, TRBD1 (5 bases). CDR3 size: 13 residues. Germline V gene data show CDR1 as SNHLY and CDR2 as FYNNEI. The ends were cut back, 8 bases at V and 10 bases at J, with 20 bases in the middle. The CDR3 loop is CASFRTSASRAFF. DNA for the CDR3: TGTGCCAGCTTCAGGACATCTGCCTCGAGAGCTTTCTTT.

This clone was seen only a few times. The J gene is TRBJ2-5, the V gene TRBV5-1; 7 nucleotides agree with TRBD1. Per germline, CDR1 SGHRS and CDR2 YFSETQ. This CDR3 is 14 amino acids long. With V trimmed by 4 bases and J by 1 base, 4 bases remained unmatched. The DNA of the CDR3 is TGCGCCAGCAGCCAGGGGGTCACCCAAGAGACCCAGTACTTC. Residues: CASSQGVTQETQYF.

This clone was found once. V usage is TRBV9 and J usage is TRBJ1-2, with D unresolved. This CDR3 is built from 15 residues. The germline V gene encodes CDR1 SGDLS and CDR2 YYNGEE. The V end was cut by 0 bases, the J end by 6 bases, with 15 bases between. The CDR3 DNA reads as TGTGCCAGCAGCGTAGGCCCGAAGGGAGTGGATGGCTACACCTTC. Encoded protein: CASSVGPKGVDGYTF.

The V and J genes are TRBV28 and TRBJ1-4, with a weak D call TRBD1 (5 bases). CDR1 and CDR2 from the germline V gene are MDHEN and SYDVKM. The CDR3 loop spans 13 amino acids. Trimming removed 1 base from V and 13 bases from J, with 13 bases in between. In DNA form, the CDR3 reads TGTGCCAGCAGTTTATTGGGTGTCGGGGGACTGTTTTTT. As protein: CASSLLGVGGLFF.

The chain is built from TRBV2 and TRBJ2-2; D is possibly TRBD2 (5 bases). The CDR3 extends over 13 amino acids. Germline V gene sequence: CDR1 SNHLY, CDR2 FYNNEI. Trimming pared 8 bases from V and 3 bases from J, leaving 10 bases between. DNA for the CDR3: TGTGCCAGCCGAGGGCCCCACACCGGGGAGCTGTTTTTT. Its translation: CASRGPHTGELFF.

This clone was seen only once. CDR3 nucleotides: TGTGCCAGCAGCATCGCTAGCGGGAGCAATGAGCAGTTCTTC. Translation gives CASSIASGSNEQFF. This chain joins TRBV9 and TRBJ2-1; TRBD2 aligns across 10 bases. The length of the CDR3 is 14 residues. The germline gives CDR1 SGDLS, CDR2 YYNGEE. V shed 4 bases and J 6 bases; nucleotides not matched to a gene: 4.

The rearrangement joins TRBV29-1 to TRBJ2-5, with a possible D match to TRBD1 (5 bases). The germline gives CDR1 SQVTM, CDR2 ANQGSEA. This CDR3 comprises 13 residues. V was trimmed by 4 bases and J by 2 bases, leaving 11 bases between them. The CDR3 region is CSVGRQFQETQYF. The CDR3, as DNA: TGCAGCGTTGGGAGACAGTTTCAAGAGACCCAGTACTTC.

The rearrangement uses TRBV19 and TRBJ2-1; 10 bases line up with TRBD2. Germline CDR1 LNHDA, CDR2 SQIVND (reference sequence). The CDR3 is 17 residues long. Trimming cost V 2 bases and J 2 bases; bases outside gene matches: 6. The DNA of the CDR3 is TGTGCCAGTAGTATATTGGGTCTAGCGGGAGCCTACAATGAGCAGTTCTTC. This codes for CASSILGLAGAYNEQFF. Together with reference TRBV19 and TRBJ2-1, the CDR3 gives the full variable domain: DGGITQSPKYLFRKEGQNVTLSCEQNLNHDAMYWYRQDPGQGLRLIYYSQIVNDFQKGDIAEGYSVSREKKESFPLTVTSAQKNPTAFYLCASSILGLAGAYNEQFFGPGTRLTVL.

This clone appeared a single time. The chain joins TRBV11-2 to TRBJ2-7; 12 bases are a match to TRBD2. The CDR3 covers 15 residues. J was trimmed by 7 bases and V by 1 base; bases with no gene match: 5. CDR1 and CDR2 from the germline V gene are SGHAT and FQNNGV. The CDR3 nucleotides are TGTGCCAGCAGCTTAGCTAGCGGGAGGGCCAATGAGCAGTACTTC. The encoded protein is CASSLASGRANEQYF.

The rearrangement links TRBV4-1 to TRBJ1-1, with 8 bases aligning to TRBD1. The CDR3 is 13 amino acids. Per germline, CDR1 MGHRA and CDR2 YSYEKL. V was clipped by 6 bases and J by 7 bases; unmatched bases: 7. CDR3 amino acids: CASSYGQGGEAFF. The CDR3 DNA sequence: TGCGCCAGCAGTTACGGACAGGGTGGTGAAGCTTTCTTT.

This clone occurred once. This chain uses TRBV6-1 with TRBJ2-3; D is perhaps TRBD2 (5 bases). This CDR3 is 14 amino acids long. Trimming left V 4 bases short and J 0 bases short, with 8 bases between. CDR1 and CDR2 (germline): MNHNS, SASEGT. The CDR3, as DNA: TGTGCCAGCAGTGCCGGGATTAGCACAGATACGCAGTATTTT. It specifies CASSAGISTDTQYF.

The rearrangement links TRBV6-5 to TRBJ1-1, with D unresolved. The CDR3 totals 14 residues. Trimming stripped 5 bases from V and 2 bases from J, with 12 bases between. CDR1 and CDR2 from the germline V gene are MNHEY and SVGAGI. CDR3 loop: CASSRPGGNTEAFF. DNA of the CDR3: TGTGCCAGCAGTCGCCCGGGAGGAAACACTGAAGCTTTCTTT.

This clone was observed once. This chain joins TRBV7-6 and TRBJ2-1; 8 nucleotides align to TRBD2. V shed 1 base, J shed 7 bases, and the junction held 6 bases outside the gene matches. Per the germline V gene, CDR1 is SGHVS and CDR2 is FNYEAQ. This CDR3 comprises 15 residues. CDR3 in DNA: TGTGCCAGCAGCTTAGGAGCTAGCGGGCTAAATGAGCAGTTCTTC. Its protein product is CASSLGASGLNEQFF.

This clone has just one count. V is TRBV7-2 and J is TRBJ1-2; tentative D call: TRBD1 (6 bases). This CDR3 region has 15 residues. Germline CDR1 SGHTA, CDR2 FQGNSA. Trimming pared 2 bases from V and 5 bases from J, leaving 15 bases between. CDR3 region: CASSLLGRGRYGYTF. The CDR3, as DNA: TGTGCCAGCAGCTTACTAGGCAGGGGACGGTATGGCTACACCTTC.

The CDR3 loop reads CASSSPSGTGYEQYF. In DNA, the CDR3 is TGTGCCAGCAGTTCCCCTTCCGGGACAGGGTACGAGCAGTACTTC. This chain uses TRBV27 with TRBJ2-7, with 9 bases lining up with TRBD1. The CDR3 length is 15 residues. The V segment lost 4 bases and the J segment 4 bases; nucleotides outside the gene matches: 8. Germline CDR1 MNHEY, CDR2 SMNVEV (reference sequence).

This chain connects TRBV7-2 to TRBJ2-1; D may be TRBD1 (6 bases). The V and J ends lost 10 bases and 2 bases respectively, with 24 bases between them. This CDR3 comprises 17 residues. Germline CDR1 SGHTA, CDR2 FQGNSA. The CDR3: CATQGKGGGAAYNEQFF. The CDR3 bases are TGTGCCACCCAAGGGAAGGGTGGGGGCGCAGCCTACAATGAGCAGTTCTTC.

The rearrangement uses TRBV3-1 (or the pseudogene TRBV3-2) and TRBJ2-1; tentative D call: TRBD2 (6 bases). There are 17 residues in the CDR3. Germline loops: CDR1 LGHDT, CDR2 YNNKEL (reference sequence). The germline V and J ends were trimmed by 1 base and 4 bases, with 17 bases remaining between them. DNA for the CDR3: TGTGCCAGCAGCCAAGTTGGGGGAGGAGGATCTTACAATGAGCAGTTCTTC. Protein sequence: CASSQVGGGGSYNEQFF.

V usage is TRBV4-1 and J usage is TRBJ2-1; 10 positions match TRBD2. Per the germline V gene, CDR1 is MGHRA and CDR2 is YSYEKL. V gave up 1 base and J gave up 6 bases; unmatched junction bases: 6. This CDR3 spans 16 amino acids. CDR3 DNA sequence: TGCGCCAGCAGCCAAGCTATAGCGGGAGGAGGCAATGAGCAGTTCTTC. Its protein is CASSQAIAGGGNEQFF.

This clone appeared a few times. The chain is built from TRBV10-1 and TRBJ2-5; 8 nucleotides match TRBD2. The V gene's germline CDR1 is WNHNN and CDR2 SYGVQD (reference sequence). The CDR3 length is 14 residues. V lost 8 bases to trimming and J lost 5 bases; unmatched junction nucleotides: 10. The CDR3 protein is CASSSGSVGETQYF. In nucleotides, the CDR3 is TGCGCCAGCTCCAGCGGGAGCGTGGGGGAGACCCAGTACTTC.

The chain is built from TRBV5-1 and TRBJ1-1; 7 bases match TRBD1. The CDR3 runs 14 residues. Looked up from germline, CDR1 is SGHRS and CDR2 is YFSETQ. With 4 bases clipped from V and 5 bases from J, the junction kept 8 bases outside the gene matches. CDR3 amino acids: CASSIRQGGTEAFF. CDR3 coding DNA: TGCGCCAGCAGCATCAGACAGGGAGGAACTGAAGCTTTCTTT.